Following are 15 T cell receptor beta chains from one sample sequenced in a study of blood T cells in healthy people across ages (dated by TCRdb to 2013 to 2016). The library was generated by 5' RACE. The sequencing machine was an Illumina HiSeq 2500. A second about 7 to 12 cycle PCR used a sample-barcoded 5' primer and a J-beta primer mix. TCRdb trimmed public reads at Q25 via fastp, called clones via MiXCR and kept in-frame beta chains. Under each unique CDR3 protein, matching rows form one entry showing the most common genes and DNA. For this sample the table gives 760,000 or so distinct CDR3 sequences, of which approximately 25% were detected only once. The ten largest clonotypes hold 9% to 9.5% of the sample. This sample also belongs to another study, concerning T cells of mothers and their children.

The specimen sequenced was blood. The source is a boy aged 5-17 years in good health.

The rearrangement joins TRBV29-1 to TRBJ2-1, with TRBD2 matching 7 bases. The V and J ends lost 5 bases and 9 bases, in that order; junction bases with no gene match: 7. This CDR3 contains 12 residues. Germline V lookup: CDR1 SQVTM, CDR2 ANQGSEA. CDR3 in amino acids: CSVKVSGGEQFF. DNA of the CDR3: TGCAGCGTTAAAGTCTCGGGGGGTGAGCAGTTCTTC.

The chain uses TRBV4-2 and TRBJ2-1, with 11 bases identical to TRBD1. J gave up 6 bases and V 0 bases, and 16 bases lay outside the gene matches. The CDR3 length is 20 residues. Germline CDR1 and CDR2: LGHNA and YNFKEQ. The CDR3 loop reads CASSQDGTGGRRFRFNEQFF. The DNA for the CDR3 is TGTGCCAGCAGCCAAGATGGGACAGGGGGGCGTCGGTTTCGGTTCAATGAGCAGTTCTTC.

The chain uses TRBV5-1 and TRBJ2-5, with TRBD2 matching over 10 bases. The V gene end was trimmed by 4 bases and the J gene end by 2 bases; junction bases not matched to a gene: 14. Germline V CDR1 and CDR2: SGHRS, YFSETQ. The CDR3 extends over 18 amino acids. CDR3 loop: CASSSVVLAGGGQETQYF. As DNA, the CDR3 is TGCGCCAGCAGCAGCGTCGTCTTAGCGGGAGGAGGGCAAGAGACCCAGTACTTC.

This clonotype is a singleton in its sample. The chain couples TRBV20-1 to TRBJ1-2; D is unclear. V was trimmed by 1 base and J by 6 bases, leaving 6 bases between them. CDR3 length: 11 residues. Per germline, CDR1 DFQATT and CDR2 SNEGSKA (reference sequence). The CDR3 spells CSARGGNGYTF. CDR3 sequence (DNA): TGCAGTGCTAGAGGAGGGAATGGCTACACCTTC.

This clonotype has just a few counts. The chain joins TRBV14 to TRBJ2-3; D not certain. From germline, CDR1 is SGHDN and CDR2 FVKESK. This CDR3 contains 13 residues. Between the trimmed V and J ends, which lost 1 base and 14 bases, there was a span of 16 bases. Here the CDR3 DNA reads TGTGCCAGCAGCCAAGCCCCGACCTATCGGTTGTATTTT. Translating gives CASSQAPTYRLYF.

Points on this clonotype: This could be a read error, since a much larger clone is one nucleotide away. CDR3 sequence reads: CGAIPSGPISGANVLTF. CDR3 nucleotide sequence: TGCGGTGCTATCCCTTCGGGGCCGATATCTGGGGCCAACGTCCTGACTTTC. J is TRBJ2-6 and V is TRBV20-1; the D gene could be TRBD1 or TRBD2 (5 bases each). Germline lookup yields CDR1 DFQATT and CDR2 SNEGSKA (reference sequence). The CDR3 contains 17 residues.

The J gene is TRBJ2-5, the V gene TRBV28; TRBD2 matches at 8 bases. V shed 4 bases and J 3 bases; nucleotides not matched to a gene: 13. The CDR3 has 17 amino acids. Looked up from germline, CDR1 is MDHEN and CDR2 is SYDVKM. The CDR3 reads CASSSFEREWGKETQYF. The CDR3 DNA is TGTGCCAGCAGTTCCTTCGAGCGGGAGTGGGGTAAAGAGACCCAGTACTTC.

The V gene is TRBV28, the J gene TRBJ2-7; 8 bases line up with TRBD1. The V segment lost 4 bases and the J segment 3 bases; nucleotides outside the gene matches: 11. This CDR3 is 16 amino acids long. Germline values: CDR1 MDHEN, CDR2 SYDVKM. The CDR3, as DNA: TGTGCCAGCAGTTACACAATCCGGGACAGGCTCTACGAGCAGTACTTC. Translating it yields CASSYTIRDRLYEQYF.

The V and J genes are TRBV15 and TRBJ1-2; 8 nucleotides line up with TRBD1. V lost 0 bases, J lost 6 bases, and 3 bases stayed unmatched. CDR1 LNHNV and CDR2 YYDKDF come from the germline V gene (reference sequence). This CDR3 has 14 residues. The CDR3 loop is CATSRDRTGNGYTF. The CDR3 DNA reads TGTGCCACCAGCAGAGATCGGACAGGGAATGGCTACACCTTC.

This clonotype has a handful of counts. V gene TRBV20-1 combines with J gene TRBJ1-2; TRBD1 matches 8 bases. Germline CDR1 and CDR2: DFQATT and SNEGSKA (reference sequence). This CDR3 region has 13 residues. The junction had 6 bases not matched to a gene; V was cut back by 5 bases and J by 4 bases. DNA for the CDR3: TGCAGTGCTCAGACAGGGGAGGGCTATGGCTACACCTTC. This codes for CSAQTGEGYGYTF.

In its sample, this clonotype was seen a few times. The chain employs TRBV20-1 and TRBJ2-1; D unresolved. There are 13 residues in the CDR3. CDR1 DFQATT and CDR2 SNEGSKA come from the germline V gene (reference sequence). V was trimmed by 4 bases and J by 4 bases, leaving 11 bases between them. This CDR3 is CSATGLGYNEQFF. CDR3 bases: TGCAGTGCTACAGGCCTAGGGTACAATGAGCAGTTCTTC.

V and J are TRBV6-1 and TRBJ1-6; the D gene is possibly TRBD1 (5 bases). This CDR3 contains 19 residues. V was shortened by 8 bases and J by 0 bases, with 23 bases between the two germline ends. Germline V lookup: CDR1 MNHNS, CDR2 SASEGT. The CDR3 sequence: CASSLVGVPRLSYNSPLHF. CDR3 sequence (DNA): TGTGCCAGCTCCCTGGTGGGGGTCCCAAGGCTCTCCTATAATTCACCCCTCCACTTT.

The chain combines TRBV25-1 with TRBJ2-7; 7 positions match TRBD1. The CDR3 loop spans 13 amino acids. Trimming removed 8 bases from V and 1 base from J; junction bases left unmatched: 5. Germline CDR1 reads MGHDK; CDR2 reads SYGVNS. The CDR3 sequence: CASGPQGSYEQYF. The CDR3, as DNA: TGTGCCAGCGGCCCACAGGGGTCCTACGAGCAGTACTTC.

CDR3 DNA sequence: TGTGCCAGCAGCTTAGTTGTTTTGGGGTCCGCGCAAGAGACCCAGTACTTC. Its translation: CASSLVVLGSAQETQYF. This rearrangement joins TRBV7-6 to TRBJ2-5; no firm D call. The length of the CDR3 is 17 residues. V was cut by 1 base and J by 2 bases, with 17 bases left in between. Germline CDR1 is SGHVS and CDR2 is FNYEAQ.

J is TRBJ2-3 and V is TRBV20-1; the match to TRBD2 covers 12 bases. Germline CDR1 reads DFQATT; CDR2 reads SNEGSKA (reference sequence). Trimming cost V 6 bases and J 2 bases; bases outside gene matches: 9. CDR3 size: 16 residues. CDR3 bases: TGCAGTGCCCCGACTCCTAGCGGGGGGGCCACAGATACGCAGTATTTT. It is translated as CSAPTPSGGATDTQYF.